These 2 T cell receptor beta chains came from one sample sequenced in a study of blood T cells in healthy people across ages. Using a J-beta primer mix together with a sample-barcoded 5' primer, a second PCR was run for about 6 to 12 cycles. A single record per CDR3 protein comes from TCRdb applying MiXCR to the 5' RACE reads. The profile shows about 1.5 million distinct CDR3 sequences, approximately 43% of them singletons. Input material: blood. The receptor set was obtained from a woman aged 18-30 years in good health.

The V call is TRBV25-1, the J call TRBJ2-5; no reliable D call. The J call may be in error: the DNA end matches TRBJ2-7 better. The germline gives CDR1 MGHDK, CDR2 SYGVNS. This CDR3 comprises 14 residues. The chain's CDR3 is CASSQNSPATEQYF. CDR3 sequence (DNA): TGTGCCAGCAGTCAGAATTCCCCCGCGACCGAGCAGTACTTC.

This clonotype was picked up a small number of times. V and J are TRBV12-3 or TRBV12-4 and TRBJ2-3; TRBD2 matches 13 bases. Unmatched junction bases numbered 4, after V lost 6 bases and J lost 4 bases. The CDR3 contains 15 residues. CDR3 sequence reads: CASSTSGGVADTQYF. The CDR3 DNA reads TGTGCCAGCAGCACTAGCGGGGGGGTCGCAGATACGCAGTATTTT.